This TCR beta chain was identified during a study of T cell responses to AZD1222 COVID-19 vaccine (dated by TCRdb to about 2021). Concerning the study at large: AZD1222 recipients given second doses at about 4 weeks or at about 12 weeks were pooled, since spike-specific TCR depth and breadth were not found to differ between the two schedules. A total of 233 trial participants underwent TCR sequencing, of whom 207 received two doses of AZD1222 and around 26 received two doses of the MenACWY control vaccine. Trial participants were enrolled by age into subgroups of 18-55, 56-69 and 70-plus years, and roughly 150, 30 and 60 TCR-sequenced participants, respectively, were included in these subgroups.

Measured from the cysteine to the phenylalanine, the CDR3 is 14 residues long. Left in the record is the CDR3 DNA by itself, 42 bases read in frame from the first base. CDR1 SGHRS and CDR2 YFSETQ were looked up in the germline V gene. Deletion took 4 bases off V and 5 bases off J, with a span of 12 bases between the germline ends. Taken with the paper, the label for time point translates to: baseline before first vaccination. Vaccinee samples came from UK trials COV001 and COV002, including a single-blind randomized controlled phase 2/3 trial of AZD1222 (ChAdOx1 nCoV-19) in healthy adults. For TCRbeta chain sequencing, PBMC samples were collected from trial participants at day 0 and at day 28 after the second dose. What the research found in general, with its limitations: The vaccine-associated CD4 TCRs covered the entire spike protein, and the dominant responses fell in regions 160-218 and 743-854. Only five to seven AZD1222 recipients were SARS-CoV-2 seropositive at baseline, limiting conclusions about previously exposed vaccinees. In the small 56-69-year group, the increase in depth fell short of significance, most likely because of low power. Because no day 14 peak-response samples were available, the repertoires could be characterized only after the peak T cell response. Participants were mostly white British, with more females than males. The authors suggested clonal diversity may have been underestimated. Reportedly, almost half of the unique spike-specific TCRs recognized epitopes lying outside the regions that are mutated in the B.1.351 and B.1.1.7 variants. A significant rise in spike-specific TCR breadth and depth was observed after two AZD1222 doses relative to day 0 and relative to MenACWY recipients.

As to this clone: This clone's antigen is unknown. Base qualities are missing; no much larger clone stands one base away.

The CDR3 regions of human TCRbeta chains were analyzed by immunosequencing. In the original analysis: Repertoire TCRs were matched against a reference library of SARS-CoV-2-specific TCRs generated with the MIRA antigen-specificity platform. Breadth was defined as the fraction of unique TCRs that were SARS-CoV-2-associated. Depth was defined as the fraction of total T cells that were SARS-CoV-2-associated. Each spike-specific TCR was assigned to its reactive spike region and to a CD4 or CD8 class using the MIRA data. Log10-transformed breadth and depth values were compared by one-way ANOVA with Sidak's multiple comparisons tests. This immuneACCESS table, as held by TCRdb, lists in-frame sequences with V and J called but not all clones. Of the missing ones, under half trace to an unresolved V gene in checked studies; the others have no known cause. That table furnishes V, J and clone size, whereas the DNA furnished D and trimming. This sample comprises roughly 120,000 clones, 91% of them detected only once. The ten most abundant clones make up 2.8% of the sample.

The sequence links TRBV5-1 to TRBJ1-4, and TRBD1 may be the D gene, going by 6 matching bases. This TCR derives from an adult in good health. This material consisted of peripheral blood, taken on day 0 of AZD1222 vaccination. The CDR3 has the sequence CASSNRARNEKLFF. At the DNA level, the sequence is TGCGCCAGCAGCAACAGGGCTCGGAATGAAAAACTGTTTTTT.